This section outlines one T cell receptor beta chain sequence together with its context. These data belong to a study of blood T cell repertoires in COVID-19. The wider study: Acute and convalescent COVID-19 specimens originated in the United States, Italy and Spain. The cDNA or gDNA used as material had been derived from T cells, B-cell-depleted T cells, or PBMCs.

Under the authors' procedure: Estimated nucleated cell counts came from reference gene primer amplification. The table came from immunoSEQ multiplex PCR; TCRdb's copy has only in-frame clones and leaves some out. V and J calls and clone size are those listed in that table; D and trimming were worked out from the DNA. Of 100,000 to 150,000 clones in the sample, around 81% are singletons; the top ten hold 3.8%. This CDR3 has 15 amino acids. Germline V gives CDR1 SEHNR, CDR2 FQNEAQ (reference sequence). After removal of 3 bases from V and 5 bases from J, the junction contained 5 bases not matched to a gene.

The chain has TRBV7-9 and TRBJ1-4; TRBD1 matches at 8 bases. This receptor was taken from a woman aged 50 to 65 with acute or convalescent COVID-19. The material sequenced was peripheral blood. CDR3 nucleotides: TGTGCCAGCAGCTTTTTTACAGGGGGAAATGAAAAACTGTTTTTT. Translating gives CASSFFTGGNEKLFF. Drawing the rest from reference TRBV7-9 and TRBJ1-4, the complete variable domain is DTGVSQNPRHKITKRGQNVTFRCDPISEHNRLYWYRQTLGQGPEFLTYFQNEAQLEKSRLLSDRFSAERPKGSFSTLEIQRTEQGDSAMYLCASSFFTGGNEKLFFGSGTQLSVL.